Each of the 31 T cell receptor beta chains below was sequenced from the same sample in a study of blood T cell repertoires in COVID-19. Clones were read by immunoSEQ multiplex PCR, and TCRdb kept only the in-frame ones, dropping some. The sample lists roughly 670,000 clones; approximately 90% were seen once. Sequencing used peripheral blood. These receptors all come from a woman aged 18 to 35 with acute or convalescent COVID-19.

V is TRBV19 and J is TRBJ1-2; no reliable D call. Germline-derived CDR1 and CDR2 are LNHDA and SQIVND (reference sequence). Trimming took off 3 bases at V and 4 bases at J, with 12 bases between the two ends. The CDR3 is 14 amino acids. CDR3 sequence (DNA): TGTGCCAGTAGTATGTGGAGGTCGGTCTATGGCTACACCTTC. This gives the protein CASSMWRSVYGYTF.

The genes are TRBV20-1 and TRBJ1-5; unclear D gene. The CDR3 has 13 residues. Trimming took 3 bases from V and 0 from J, leaving 6 bases between them. Germline CDR1 is DFQATT and CDR2 is SNEGSKA (reference sequence). CDR3 nucleotides: TGCAGTGCTAGTCAGGATAGCAATCAGCCCCAGCATTTT. Protein: CSASQDSNQPQHF.

This clone was counted a single time. The chain is built from TRBV5-1 and TRBJ1-6; D possibly corresponds to TRBD1 (5 bases). The CDR3 spans 17 residues. Trimming left V 1 base short and J 8 bases short, with 19 bases between. Germline-derived CDR1 and CDR2 are SGHRS and YFSETQ. The CDR3 protein is CASSLSLGGHTDSPLHF. CDR3 nucleotides: TGCGCCAGCAGCTTGAGTTTGGGGGGTCACACAGATTCACCCCTCCACTTT.

The genes are TRBV6-4 and TRBJ1-6; D is possibly TRBD1 (6 bases). Between the trimmed V and J ends, which lost 4 bases and 5 bases, there was a span of 6 bases. This CDR3 spans 13 amino acids. CDR1 MRHNA and CDR2 SNTAGT come from the germline V gene. The CDR3 loop is CASSAGDNSPLHF. CDR3 sequence (DNA): TGTGCCAGCAGTGCAGGGGATAATTCACCCCTCCACTTT.

J is TRBJ1-4 and V is TRBV19; D may be TRBD1 (6 bases). The CDR3 is made up of 15 amino acids. Germline V gene sequence: CDR1 LNHDA, CDR2 SQIVND (reference sequence). V was cut by 10 bases and J by 4 bases, with 19 bases left in between. CDR3 region: CATHSYRVGNEKLFF. The CDR3 nucleotides are TGTGCCACGCACTCCTACAGGGTGGGTAATGAAAAACTGTTTTTT.

The gene calls are TRBV19 and TRBJ2-7, with 8 bases aligning to TRBD1. The ends lost 5 bases at V and 6 bases at J; junction bases unmatched: 9. Germline assignment: CDR1 LNHDA and CDR2 SQIVND (reference sequence). This CDR3 comprises 14 residues. CDR3 nucleotides: TGTGCCAGTAGTTCCGGACAGGGCAGGAGCGAGCAGTACTTC. Protein sequence: CASSSGQGRSEQYF.

The V and J genes are TRBV18 and TRBJ2-3; TRBD2 agrees at 7 bases. CDR1 is KGHSH and CDR2 is LQKENI in the germline V gene. V shed 3 bases, J shed 1 base, and the junction held 7 bases outside the gene matches. The CDR3 sequence is 16 residues long. CDR3 in DNA: TGTGCCAGCTCACCCCAGACTAGCCGGGGCACAGATACGCAGTATTTT. Translating it yields CASSPQTSRGTDTQYF.

This chain connects TRBV7-9 to TRBJ1-4, with 7 bases fitting TRBD1. The CDR3 loop spans 15 amino acids. Trimming at V came to 4 bases and at J to 4 bases, leaving 6 bases not matched to a gene. Germline loops: CDR1 SEHNR, CDR2 FQNEAQ (reference sequence). Written as DNA, the CDR3 is TGTGCCAGCAGCTCACCAGGGGGAATTAATGAAAAACTGTTTTTT. Translation: CASSSPGGINEKLFF.

This sequence joins TRBV9 and TRBJ2-1, with 8 bases that match TRBD1. The CDR3 is 14 amino acids. J was trimmed by 4 bases and V by 4 bases; bases with no gene match: 4. CDR1 is SGDLS, CDR2 YYNGEE, per germline. Here the CDR3 reads CASSSTGGYNEQFF. In nucleotides, the CDR3 is TGTGCCAGCAGCTCCACAGGGGGGTACAATGAGCAGTTCTTC.

The chain is built from TRBV6-6 and TRBJ2-7; possibly TRBD2 for D (5 bases). Trimming pared 6 bases from V and 9 bases from J, leaving 15 bases between. The CDR3 covers 12 residues. From germline, CDR1 is MNHNY and CDR2 SVGAGI (reference sequence). CDR3 in DNA: TGTGCCAGCAGCCCCGAGGGCTTCGGGCAGTACTTC. Its protein product is CASSPEGFGQYF.

This chain connects TRBV6-2 or TRBV6-3 to TRBJ1-5; 10 nucleotides line up with TRBD1. The CDR3 loop spans 15 amino acids. Germline lookup yields CDR1 MNHEY and CDR2 SVGEGT. After removal of 5 bases from V and 7 bases from J, the junction contained 8 bases not matched to a gene. This CDR3 is CASSADRGLRQPQHF. The CDR3 region has the DNA TGTGCCAGCAGTGCCGACAGGGGGCTACGACAGCCCCAGCATTTT.

CDR3 nucleotides: TGCGCCAGCAGCTTGACCAGCAGGGATTCGAGGGCTTTCTTT. It is translated as CASSLTSRDSRAFF. The rearrangement uses TRBV5-1 and TRBJ1-1; the D gene is possibly TRBD1 (5 bases). From germline, CDR1 is SGHRS and CDR2 YFSETQ. Trimming removed 1 base at V and 11 bases at J, with 18 bases between. The CDR3 spans 14 residues. The entire variable domain, with the rest obtained from reference TRBV5-1 and TRBJ1-1, is as follows: KAGVTQTPRYLIKTRGQQVTLSCSPISGHRSVSWYQQTPGQGLQFLFEYFSETQRNKGNFPGRFSGRQFSNSRSEMNVSTLELGDSALYLCASSLTSRDSRAFFGQGTRLTVV.

The chain carries TRBV4-2 and TRBJ2-5; 11 positions match TRBD2. The CDR3 is made up of 18 amino acids. Unmatched junction bases numbered 10, after V lost 3 bases and J lost 1 base. CDR1 is LGHNA and CDR2 is YNFKEQ in the germline V gene. This CDR3 reads CASSQRAGTSGTQETQYF. The CDR3 region has the DNA TGTGCCAGCAGCCAGAGGGCCGGGACTAGCGGTACCCAAGAGACCCAGTACTTC.

The V call is TRBV12-2, the J call TRBJ1-6; the table calls TRBD1, which could not be checked here. TRBV12-2 constitutes a pseudogene. CDR3 length: 16 residues. The CDR3 sequence is CASRLEPGRDGSPLHF. In DNA form, the CDR3 reads TGTGCAAGTCGCTTAGAACCAGGGCGCGACGGGTCACCCCTCCACTTT.

The rearrangement joins TRBV2 to TRBJ1-1; D uncertain. The CDR3 loop spans 15 amino acids. The germline gives CDR1 SNHLY, CDR2 FYNNEI. Trimming took off 1 base at V and 0 bases at J, with 9 bases between the two ends. The CDR3: CASSEGATMNTEAFF. DNA of the CDR3: TGTGCCAGCAGTGAAGGGGCGACGATGAACACTGAAGCTTTCTTT.

Here the CDR3 DNA reads TGTGCCAGCAGCTTGGTCAGACAAAACACCGGGGAGCTGTTTTTT. Translation: CASSLVRQNTGELFF. The chain is built from TRBV5-5 and TRBJ2-2; no clear D gene. Between the trimmed V and J ends, which lost 0 bases and 2 bases, there was a span of 8 bases. CDR1 and CDR2 from the germline V gene are SGHKS and YYEKEE (reference sequence). CDR3 size: 15 residues.

V gene TRBV7-8 combines with J gene TRBJ2-7; 9 bases align to TRBD1. The germline V gene encodes CDR1 SGHVS and CDR2 FQNEAQ. CDR3 length: 17 amino acids. J lost 0 bases, V lost 1 base, and 7 bases had no gene match. CDR3 residues: CASSLVAGTGSSYEQYF. In DNA form, the CDR3 reads TGTGCCAGCAGCTTAGTCGCCGGGACAGGGAGCTCCTACGAGCAGTACTTC.

This sequence joins TRBV19 and TRBJ1-1, with D possibly TRBD1 on 6 matching bases. V was pared by 3 bases and J by 3 bases, with 14 bases between. The CDR3 loop spans 15 amino acids. CDR1 and CDR2 (germline): LNHDA, SQIVND (reference sequence). The CDR3 spells CASSISGQRHTEAFF. CDR3 sequence (DNA): TGTGCCAGTAGTATTTCAGGACAGAGACACACTGAAGCTTTCTTT.

The gene calls are TRBV28 and TRBJ2-2, with TRBD1 matching over 7 bases. CDR1 is MDHEN and CDR2 is SYDVKM in the germline V gene. The CDR3 runs 15 residues. V lost 2 bases to trimming and J lost 8 bases; unmatched junction nucleotides: 8. The CDR3: CASSLEGARLGELFF. The CDR3 DNA reads as TGTGCCAGCAGTTTAGAGGGGGCGCGACTGGGGGAGCTGTTTTTT.

The chain combines TRBV7-2 with TRBJ1-2, with 7 bases that match TRBD1. The trim removed 5 bases at V and 4 bases at J, leaving 7 bases unmatched. CDR3 length: 14 amino acids. Germline loops: CDR1 SGHTA, CDR2 FQGNSA. CDR3 DNA sequence: TGTGCCAGCAGCCTCCACACAGGGGTCTATGGCTACACCTTC. This translates into CASSLHTGVYGYTF.

This clone was detected once. CDR3 region: CASSFGGAYEQYF. The CDR3 coding sequence is TGTGCCAGCAGCTTCGGGGGGGCCTACGAGCAGTACTTC. The gene calls are TRBV7-8 and TRBJ2-7, with 8 positions matching TRBD2. Trimming cost V 3 bases and J 2 bases; bases outside gene matches: 0. Germline V gives CDR1 SGHVS, CDR2 FQNEAQ. The CDR3 has 13 amino acids.

The chain is built from TRBV11-2 and TRBJ1-1; D is perhaps TRBD1 (6 bases). Deletions cut 2 bases from V and 1 base from J, with 11 bases between. This CDR3 has 15 amino acids. Germline CDR1 reads SGHAT; CDR2 reads FQNNGV. CDR3 sequence: CASSLYAGENTEAFF. The CDR3 DNA reads TGTGCCAGCAGCTTATACGCAGGGGAGAACACTGAAGCTTTCTTT.

The rearrangement links TRBV5-1 to TRBJ1-2; D unclear. CDR1 is SGHRS, CDR2 YFSETQ, per germline. Trimming shortened V by 4 bases and J by 1 base, and 20 bases separated the two germline ends. The CDR3 covers 17 residues. The CDR3 spells CASSPGLEGGFNYGYTF. The CDR3 region has the DNA TGCGCCAGCAGCCCGGGCCTAGAAGGAGGGTTTAACTATGGCTACACCTTC. The full variable domain, its missing parts supplied by reference TRBV5-1 and TRBJ1-2, is KAGVTQTPRYLIKTRGQQVTLSCSPISGHRSVSWYQQTPGQGLQFLFEYFSETQRNKGNFPGRFSGRQFSNSRSEMNVSTLELGDSALYLCASSPGLEGGFNYGYTFGSGTRLTVV.

This chain uses TRBV9 with TRBJ1-2; a possible D gene is TRBD1 (5 bases). Germline V gene data show CDR1 as SGDLS and CDR2 as YYNGEE. V was trimmed by 3 bases and J by 1 base, leaving 22 bases between them. The CDR3 has 18 residues. The chain's CDR3 is CASSGYQPRRGHNYGYTF. The CDR3 coding sequence is TGTGCCAGCAGCGGCTACCAACCCAGGAGGGGCCATAACTATGGCTACACCTTC.

The gene calls are TRBV11-2 and TRBJ2-2, with a weak D call TRBD2 (6 bases). V lost 7 bases and J lost 1, with 13 bases in between. In germline, CDR1 is SGHAT, CDR2 FQNNGV. This CDR3 contains 15 residues. CDR3 region: CASIPGGRNTGELFF. The CDR3 DNA follows: TGTGCCAGCATCCCCGGGGGTCGGAACACCGGGGAGCTGTTTTTT.

This sequence joins TRBV21-1 and TRBJ1-1; the D call in the table, TRBD1, was not verified against the DNA. TRBV21-1 is listed as a pseudogene. The CDR3 sequence is 19 residues long. CDR3 residues: CASSKKGGTGGIGNTEAFF. CDR3 nucleotide sequence: TGTGCCAGCAGCAAAAAAGGGGGGACAGGGGGCATTGGGAACACTGAAGCTTTCTTT.

This clone came up once. V and J are TRBV12-5 and TRBJ2-6, with 7 positions matching TRBD1. The CDR3 consists of 18 residues. CDR1 and CDR2 from the germline V gene are LGHNT and FRNRAP. Trimming removed 1 base from V and 2 bases from J; junction bases left unmatched: 8. The CDR3 protein is CASGLARQGKAGANVLTF. In DNA form, the CDR3 reads TGTGCTAGTGGTTTGGCAAGACAGGGCAAGGCTGGGGCCAACGTCCTGACTTTC. The variable domain in full, with the rest retrieved from reference TRBV12-5 and TRBJ2-6, is DARVTQTPRHKVTEMGQEVTMRCQPILGHNTVFWYRQTMMQGLELLAYFRNRAPLDDSGMPKDRFSAEMPDATLATLKIQPSEPRDSAVYFCASGLARQGKAGANVLTFGAGSRLTVL.

This chain links TRBV5-5 with TRBJ1-4; D gene uncertain. The CDR3 loop spans 15 amino acids. Germline V lookup: CDR1 SGHKS, CDR2 YYEKEE (reference sequence). Trimming took 1 base from V and 8 from J, leaving 15 bases between them. This chain's CDR3 is CASSLTSGASEKLFF. The CDR3 coding sequence is TGTGCCAGCAGCTTGACGTCGGGAGCCTCAGAAAAACTGTTTTTT.

The chain employs TRBV18 and TRBJ1-6; TRBD1 matches 9 bases. CDR3 length: 18 residues. The V gene's germline CDR1 is KGHSH and CDR2 LQKENI. The V gene end was trimmed by 2 bases and the J gene end by 7 bases; junction bases not matched to a gene: 12. DNA of the CDR3: TGTGCCAGCTCACCAATGGCAAGTTCCGGGACAGGGAATTCACCCCTCCACTTT. Translating gives CASSPMASSGTGNSPLHF.

This clone was picked up one time. The chain carries TRBV6-1 and TRBJ1-2; 8 nucleotides line up with TRBD1. Germline values: CDR1 MNHNS, CDR2 SASEGT. V lost 1 base and J lost 6; bases outside the gene matches: 13. The CDR3 runs 17 residues. For the CDR3, the DNA is TGTGCCAGCAGTGAAGTCGGCAGATTGCAGGGGGCGAATGGCTACACCTTC. Translating it yields CASSEVGRLQGANGYTF.

The chain joins TRBV24-1 to TRBJ2-3, with 14 bases identical to TRBD2. The germline gives CDR1 KGHDR, CDR2 SFDVKD. The CDR3 covers 17 residues. J gave up 10 bases and V 4 bases, and 12 bases lay outside the gene matches. CDR3 DNA sequence: TGTGCCACCAGTGACCCGGAGACTAGCGGGGGGGCCCGCCCGCAGTATTTT. Translating gives CATSDPETSGGARPQYF.